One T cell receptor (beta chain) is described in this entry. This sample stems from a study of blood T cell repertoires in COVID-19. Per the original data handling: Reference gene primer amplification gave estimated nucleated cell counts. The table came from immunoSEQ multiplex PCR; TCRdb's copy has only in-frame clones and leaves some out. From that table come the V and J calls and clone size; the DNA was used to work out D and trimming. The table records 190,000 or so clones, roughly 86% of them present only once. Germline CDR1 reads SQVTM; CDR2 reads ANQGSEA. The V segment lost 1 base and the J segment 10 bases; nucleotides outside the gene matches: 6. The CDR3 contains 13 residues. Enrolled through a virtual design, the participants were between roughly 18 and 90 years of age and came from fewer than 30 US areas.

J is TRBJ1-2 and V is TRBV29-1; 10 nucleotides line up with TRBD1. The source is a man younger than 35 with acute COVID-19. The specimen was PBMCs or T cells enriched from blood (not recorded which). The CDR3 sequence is CSVEVPGTGVYTF. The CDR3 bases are TGCAGCGTTGAAGTACCCGGGACAGGGGTCTACACCTTC.